These 14 T cell receptor beta chains were all obtained from the same sample, sequenced in a study of cytomegalovirus exposure and HLA in healthy donors. The primer mix had 60 Vbeta and 13 Jbeta primers. This table comes from immunoSEQ multiplex PCR, and its TCRdb copy is limited to in-frame clones, with some not included. The top ten hold 1.6% of the sample, which has 170,000 or so clones, roughly 87% seen once. Sequenced input: PBMCs. The receptors shown here come from a man in his fifties in good health and CMV-seronegative.

This chain joins TRBV30 and TRBJ2-7; D perhaps matches TRBD2 (5 bases). The length of the CDR3 is 14 residues. V was clipped by 0 bases and J by 4 bases, with 13 bases between them. The germline gives CDR1 GTSNPN, CDR2 SVGIG (reference sequence). The CDR3, as DNA: TGTGCCTGGAGTGTACTAGACCAAATTTACGAGCAGTACTTC. Protein product: CAWSVLDQIYEQYF.

The rearrangement links TRBV9 to TRBJ2-7; D ambiguous. This CDR3 spans 14 amino acids. V lost 0 bases and J 2 bases, leaving 9 bases between the germline ends. Germline V gene lookup returns CDR1 SGDLS and CDR2 YYNGEE. CDR3 coding DNA: TGTGCCAGCAGCGTAGTTCCAGGCACCTACGAGCAGTACTTC. Translated: CASSVVPGTYEQYF.

The chain carries TRBV5-1 and TRBJ2-7; a possible D gene is TRBD2 (6 bases). V was clipped by 3 bases and J by 0 bases, with 13 bases between them. The CDR3 is 15 residues long. Germline lookup yields CDR1 SGHRS and CDR2 YFSETQ. CDR3 in amino acids: CASSSAAGSSYEQYF. CDR3 in DNA: TGCGCCAGCAGCTCCGCGGCGGGAAGCTCCTACGAGCAGTACTTC.

This clone was seen only once. The chain carries TRBV12-5 and TRBJ1-3; D remains ambiguous. V was trimmed by 6 bases and J by 0 bases, leaving 9 bases between them. CDR1 and CDR2 (germline): LGHNT, FRNRAP. The CDR3 covers 14 residues. This CDR3 reads CASGIGGSGNTIYF. The CDR3 nucleotides are TGTGCTAGTGGCATTGGCGGCTCTGGAAACACCATATATTTT.

This clone was found a few times. The chain carries TRBV29-1 and TRBJ2-7; D may be TRBD2 (6 bases). The V and J ends lost 4 bases and 5 bases respectively, with 18 bases between them. Germline loops: CDR1 SQVTM, CDR2 ANQGSEA. The CDR3 covers 14 residues. CDR3 in DNA: TGCAGCGTTGGCCGAGGAGGGCCTAACAACGAGCAGTACTTC. The encoded protein is CSVGRGGPNNEQYF.

The genes are TRBV6-5 and TRBJ2-5; TRBD2 is a possible D gene (5 bases). The DNA end is a closer match to TRBJ2-7, so the J assignment may be wrong. The CDR3 contains 15 residues. CDR1 is MNHEY, CDR2 SVGAGI, per germline. This CDR3 reads CASSYGRRNSYEQYF. The DNA of the CDR3 is TGTGCCAGCAGTTATGGTCGGAGGAACTCCTACGAGCAGTACTTC.

The chain couples TRBV19 to TRBJ2-7; 8 bases are shared with TRBD1. CDR1 is LNHDA, CDR2 SQIVND, per germline (reference sequence). V trimming: 3 bases; J trimming: 5 bases; junction bases outside the gene matches: 6. This CDR3 has 14 residues. CDR3 nucleotides: TGTGCCAGTAGTATTAGGGACAGGAGTCACGAGCAGTACTTC. It specifies CASSIRDRSHEQYF.

This clone was seen only once. The genes are TRBV7-2 and TRBJ2-2; 11 nucleotides align to TRBD1. The CDR3 is 16 residues long. Germline V gives CDR1 SGHTA, CDR2 FQGNSA. Germline trimming cut 5 bases from V and 4 bases from J; bases unmatched to any gene: 6. The CDR3 region has the DNA TGTGCCAGCAGCCCACTGGGGACAGGGGGCACCGGGGAGCTGTTTTTT. It translates to CASSPLGTGGTGELFF.

The CDR3 sequence: CASSLPGQGTDTQYF. The CDR3 DNA sequence: TGTGCCAGCAGTTTACCGGGACAGGGGACAGATACGCAGTATTTT. This chain connects TRBV27 to TRBJ2-3, with 10 bases fitting TRBD1. The germline V gene encodes CDR1 MNHEY and CDR2 SMNVEV (reference sequence). Unmatched junction bases numbered 2, after V lost 2 bases and J lost 3 bases. This CDR3 has 15 amino acids.

CDR3 loop: CASSQDHQPGLTDTQYF. CDR3 sequence (DNA): TGCGCCAGCAGCCAAGATCATCAGCCAGGCCTCACAGATACGCAGTATTTT. This rearrangement joins TRBV4-3 to TRBJ2-3, with D unresolved. The CDR3 has 17 residues. The V and J ends lost 0 bases and 2 bases respectively, with 15 bases between them. CDR1 and CDR2 from the germline V gene are LGHNA and YSLEER.

This chain uses TRBV4-3 with TRBJ1-5; D gene unclear. The CDR3 runs to 15 residues. V was shortened by 2 bases and J by 1 base, with 9 bases between the two germline ends. CDR1 and CDR2 (germline): LGHNA, YSLEER. CDR3 in DNA: TGCGCCAGCAGCCAATGGAGACCGAGCAATCAGCCCCAGCATTTT. Encoded protein: CASSQWRPSNQPQHF.

The J gene is TRBJ2-3, the V gene TRBV5-1; no reliable D call. The length of the CDR3 is 16 residues. Germline V gene sequence: CDR1 SGHRS, CDR2 YFSETQ. V lost 0 bases and J lost 0, with 11 bases in between. This CDR3 is CASSLGDLSSTDTQYF. CDR3 DNA: TGCGCCAGCAGCTTGGGAGATCTGTCTAGCACAGATACGCAGTATTTT.

The genes are TRBV18 and TRBJ2-5; weak D call: TRBD2 (7 bases). CDR3 length: 16 amino acids. Per germline, CDR1 KGHSH and CDR2 LQKENI. With 3 bases removed from V and 5 bases from J, the gap between germline ends came to 19 bases. CDR3 region: CASSPPSAGARETQYF. The CDR3 nucleotides are TGTGCCAGCTCACCCCCAAGTGCGGGGGCTAGGGAGACCCAGTACTTC. Full variable domain (missing parts from reference TRBV18 and TRBJ2-5): NAGVMQNPRHLVRRRGQEARLRCSPMKGHSHVYWYRQLPEEGLKFMVYLQKENIIDESGMPKERFSAEFPKEGPSILRIQQVVRGDSAAYFCASSPPSAGARETQYFGPGTRLLVL.

V is TRBV6-1 and J is TRBJ2-2; 7 bases align to TRBD1. Germline V gene data show CDR1 as MNHNS and CDR2 as SASEGT. J was trimmed by 7 bases and V by 3 bases; bases with no gene match: 5. The CDR3 contains 14 residues. CDR3 nucleotide sequence: TGTGCCAGCAGTGAGGGACAGTGGATCGGGGAGCTGTTTTTT. It specifies CASSEGQWIGELFF.